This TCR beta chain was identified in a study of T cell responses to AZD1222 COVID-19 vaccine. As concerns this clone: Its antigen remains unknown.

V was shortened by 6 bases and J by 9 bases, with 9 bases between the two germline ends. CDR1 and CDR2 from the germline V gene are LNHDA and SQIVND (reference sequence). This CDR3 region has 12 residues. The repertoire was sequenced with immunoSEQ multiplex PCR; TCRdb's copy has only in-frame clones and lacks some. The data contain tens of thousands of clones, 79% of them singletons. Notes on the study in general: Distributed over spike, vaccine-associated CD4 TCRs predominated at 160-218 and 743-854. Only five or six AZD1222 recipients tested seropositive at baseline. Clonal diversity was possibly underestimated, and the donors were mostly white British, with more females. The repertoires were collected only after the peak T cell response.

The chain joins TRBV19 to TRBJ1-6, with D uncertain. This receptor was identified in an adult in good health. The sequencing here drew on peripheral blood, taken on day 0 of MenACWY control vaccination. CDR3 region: CASSGDVSPLHF. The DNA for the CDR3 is TGTGCCAGTAGCGGAGACGTTTCACCCCTCCACTTT.